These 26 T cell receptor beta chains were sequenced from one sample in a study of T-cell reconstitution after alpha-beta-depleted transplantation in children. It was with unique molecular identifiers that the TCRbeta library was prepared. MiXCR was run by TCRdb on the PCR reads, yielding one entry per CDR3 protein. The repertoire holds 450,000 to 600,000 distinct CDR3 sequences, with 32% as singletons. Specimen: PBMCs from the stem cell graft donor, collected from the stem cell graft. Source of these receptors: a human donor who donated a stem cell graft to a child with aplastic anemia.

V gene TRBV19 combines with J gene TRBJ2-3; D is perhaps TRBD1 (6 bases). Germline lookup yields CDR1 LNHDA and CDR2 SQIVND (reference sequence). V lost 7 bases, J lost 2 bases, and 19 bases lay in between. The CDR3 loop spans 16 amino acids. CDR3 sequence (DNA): TGTGCCAGTACCAAGGCGACAGGACTCAACACAGATACGCAGTATTTT. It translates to CASTKATGLNTDTQYF.

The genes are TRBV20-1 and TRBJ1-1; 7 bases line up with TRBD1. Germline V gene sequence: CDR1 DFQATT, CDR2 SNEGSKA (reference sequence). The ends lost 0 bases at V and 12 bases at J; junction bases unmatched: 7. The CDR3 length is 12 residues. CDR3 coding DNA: TGCAGTGCTAGAGAGACAGGGAGGGCGACTTTCTTT. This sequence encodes CSARETGRATFF.

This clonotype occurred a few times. DNA for the CDR3: TGCAGCCTTGCCACCGGGACAGGGGGCACAGATACGCAGTATTTT. The encoded protein is CSLATGTGGTDTQYF. The rearrangement uses TRBV29-1 and TRBJ2-3; 10 bases align to TRBD1. The CDR3 runs to 15 residues. Germline CDR1 SQVTM, CDR2 ANQGSEA. After removal of 8 bases from V and 1 base from J, the junction contained 9 bases not matched to a gene.

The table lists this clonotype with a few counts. CDR3: CASSLAGGVSTDTQYF. The CDR3 DNA reads as TGTGCCAGCAGTTTAGCAGGGGGCGTTAGCACAGATACGCAGTATTTT. This rearrangement joins TRBV12-3 or TRBV12-4 to TRBJ2-3; TRBD1 matches 7 bases. The CDR3 is made up of 16 amino acids. The V segment lost 0 bases and the J segment 0 bases; nucleotides outside the gene matches: 3.

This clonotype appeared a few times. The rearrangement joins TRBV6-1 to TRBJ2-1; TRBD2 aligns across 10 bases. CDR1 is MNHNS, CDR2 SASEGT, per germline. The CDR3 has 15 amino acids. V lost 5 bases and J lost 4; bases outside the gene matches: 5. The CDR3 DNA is TGTGCCAGCAGTCCACTAGCGGGGCCATACAATGAGCAGTTCTTC. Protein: CASSPLAGPYNEQFF.

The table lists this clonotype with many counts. The CDR3 region is CASIVGGGSGTNEQFF. The CDR3 nucleotides are TGCGCCAGCATTGTGGGGGGCGGGAGTGGAACAAATGAGCAGTTCTTC. The genes are TRBV5-1 and TRBJ2-1; maybe TRBD2 (7 bases). V lost 6 bases, J lost 7 bases, and 23 bases lay in between. The CDR3 is made up of 16 amino acids. Germline CDR1 reads SGHRS; CDR2 reads YFSETQ.

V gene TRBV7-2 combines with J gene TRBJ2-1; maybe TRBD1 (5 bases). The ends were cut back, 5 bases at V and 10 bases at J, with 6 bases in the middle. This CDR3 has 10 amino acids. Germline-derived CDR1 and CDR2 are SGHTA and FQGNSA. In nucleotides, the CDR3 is TGTGCCAGCAGCCAGGGAGAGCAGTTCTTC. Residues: CASSQGEQFF.

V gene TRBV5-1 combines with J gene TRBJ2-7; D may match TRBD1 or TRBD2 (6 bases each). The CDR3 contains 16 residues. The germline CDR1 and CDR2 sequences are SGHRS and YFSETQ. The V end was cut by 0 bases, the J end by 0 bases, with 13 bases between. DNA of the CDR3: TGCGCCAGCAGCTTGGAGGGGGGACACGTCTCCTACGAGCAGTACTTC. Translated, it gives CASSLEGGHVSYEQYF.

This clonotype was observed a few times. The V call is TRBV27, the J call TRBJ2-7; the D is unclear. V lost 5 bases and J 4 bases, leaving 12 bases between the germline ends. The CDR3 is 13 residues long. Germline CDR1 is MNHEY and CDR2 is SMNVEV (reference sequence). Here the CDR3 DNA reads TGTGCCAGCAGTATCAGAGGCGGATACGAGCAGTACGTC. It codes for CASSIRGGYEQYV.

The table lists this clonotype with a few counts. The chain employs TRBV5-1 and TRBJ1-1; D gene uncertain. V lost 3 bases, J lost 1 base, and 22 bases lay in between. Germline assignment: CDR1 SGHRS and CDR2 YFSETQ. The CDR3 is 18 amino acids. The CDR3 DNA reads TGCGCCAGCAGCTATAACACCGAAACCCCGAGGCGGAACACTGAAGCTTTCTTT. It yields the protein CASSYNTETPRRNTEAFF.

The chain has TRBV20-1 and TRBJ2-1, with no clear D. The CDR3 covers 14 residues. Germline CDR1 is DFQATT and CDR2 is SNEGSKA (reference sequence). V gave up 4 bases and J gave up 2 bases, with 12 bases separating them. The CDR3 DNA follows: TGCAGTGCTAAATACGGGCTGCCCTACAATGAGCAGTTCTTC. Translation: CSAKYGLPYNEQFF.

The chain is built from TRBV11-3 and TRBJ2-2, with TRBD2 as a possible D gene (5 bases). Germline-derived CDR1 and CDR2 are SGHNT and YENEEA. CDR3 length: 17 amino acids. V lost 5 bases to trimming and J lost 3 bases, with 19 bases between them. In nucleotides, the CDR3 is TGTGCCAGCAGCCCTGGGGAGAGGGAGAGGGACACCGGGGAGCTGTTTTTT. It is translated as CASSPGERERDTGELFF.

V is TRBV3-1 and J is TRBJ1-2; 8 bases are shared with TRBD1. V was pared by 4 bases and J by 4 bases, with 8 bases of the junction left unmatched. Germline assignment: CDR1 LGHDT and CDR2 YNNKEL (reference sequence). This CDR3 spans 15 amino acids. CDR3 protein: CASSPRPGTGYGYTF. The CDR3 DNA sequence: TGTGCCAGCAGCCCCCGGCCCGGGACAGGCTATGGCTACACCTTC. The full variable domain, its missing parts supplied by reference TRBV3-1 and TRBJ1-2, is DTAVSQTPKYLVTQMGNDKSIKCEQNLGHDTMYWYKQDSKKFLKIMFSYNNKELIINETVPNRFSPKSPDKAHLNLHINSLELGDSAVYFCASSPRPGTGYGYTFGSGTRLTVV.

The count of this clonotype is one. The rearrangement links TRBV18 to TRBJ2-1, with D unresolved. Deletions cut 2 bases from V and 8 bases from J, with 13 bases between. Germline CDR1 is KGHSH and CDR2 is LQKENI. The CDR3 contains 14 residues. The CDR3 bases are TGTGCCAGCTCACCAAGCTTAGCATTGGATGAGCAGTTCTTC. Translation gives CASSPSLALDEQFF.

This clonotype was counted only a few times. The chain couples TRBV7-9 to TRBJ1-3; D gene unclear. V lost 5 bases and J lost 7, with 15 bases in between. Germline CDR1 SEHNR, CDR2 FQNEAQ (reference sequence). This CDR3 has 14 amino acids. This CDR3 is CASSPWATENTIYF. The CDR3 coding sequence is TGTGCCAGCAGCCCGTGGGCAACTGAGAACACCATATATTTT.

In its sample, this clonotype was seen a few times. CDR3 in DNA: TGCGCCAGCAGCTTGGCCCTCGACAGGAGCTACACCTTC. The encoded protein is CASSLALDRSYTF. The V call is TRBV5-1, the J call TRBJ1-2; TRBD1 is a possible D gene (6 bases). Between the trimmed V and J ends, which lost 0 bases and 9 bases, there was a span of 12 bases. CDR3 length: 13 amino acids. Germline values: CDR1 SGHRS, CDR2 YFSETQ. Looking up the rest from reference TRBV5-1 and TRBJ1-2 gives the full variable domain: KAGVTQTPRYLIKTRGQQVTLSCSPISGHRSVSWYQQTPGQGLQFLFEYFSETQRNKGNFPGRFSGRQFSNSRSEMNVSTLELGDSALYLCASSLALDRSYTFGSGTRLTVV.

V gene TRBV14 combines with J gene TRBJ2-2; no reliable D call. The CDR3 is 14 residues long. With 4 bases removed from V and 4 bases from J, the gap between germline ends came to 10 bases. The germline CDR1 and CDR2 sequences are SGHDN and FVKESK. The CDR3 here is CASSLVPLTGELFF. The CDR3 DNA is TGTGCCAGCAGCCTCGTACCCCTCACCGGGGAGCTGTTTTTT.

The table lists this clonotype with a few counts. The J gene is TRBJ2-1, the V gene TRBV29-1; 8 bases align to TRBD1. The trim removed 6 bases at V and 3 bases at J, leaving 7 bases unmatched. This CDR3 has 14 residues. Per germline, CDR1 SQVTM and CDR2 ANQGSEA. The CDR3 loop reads CSVDTGGLYNEQFF. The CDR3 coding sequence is TGCAGCGTCGATACAGGGGGACTCTACAATGAGCAGTTCTTC.

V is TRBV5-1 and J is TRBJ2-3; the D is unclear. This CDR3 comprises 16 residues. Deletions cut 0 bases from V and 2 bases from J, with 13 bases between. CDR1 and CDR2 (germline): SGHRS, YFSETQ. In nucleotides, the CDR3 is TGCGCCAGCAGCTTGGGGCTAACCTCTTACACAGATACGCAGTATTTT. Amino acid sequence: CASSLGLTSYTDTQYF. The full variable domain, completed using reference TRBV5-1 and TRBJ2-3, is KAGVTQTPRYLIKTRGQQVTLSCSPISGHRSVSWYQQTPGQGLQFLFEYFSETQRNKGNFPGRFSGRQFSNSRSEMNVSTLELGDSALYLCASSLGLTSYTDTQYFGPGTRLTVL.

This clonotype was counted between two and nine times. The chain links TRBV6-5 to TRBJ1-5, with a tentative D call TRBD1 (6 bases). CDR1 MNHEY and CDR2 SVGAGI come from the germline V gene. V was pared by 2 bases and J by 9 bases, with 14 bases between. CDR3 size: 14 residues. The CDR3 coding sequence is TGTGCCAGCAGTTACGCGACAGGTCCGTTGCCCCAGCATTTT. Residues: CASSYATGPLPQHF.

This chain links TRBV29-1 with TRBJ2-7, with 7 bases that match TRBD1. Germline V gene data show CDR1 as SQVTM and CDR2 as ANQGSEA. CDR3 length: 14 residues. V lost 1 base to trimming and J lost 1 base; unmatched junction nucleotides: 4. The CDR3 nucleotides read TGCAGCGTTGAAGCTGAGGACAGGTCCTACGAGCAGTACTTC. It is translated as CSVEAEDRSYEQYF.

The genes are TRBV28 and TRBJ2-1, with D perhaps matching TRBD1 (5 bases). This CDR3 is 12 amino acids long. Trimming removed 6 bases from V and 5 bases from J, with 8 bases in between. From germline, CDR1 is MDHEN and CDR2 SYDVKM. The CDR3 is CASSQGNNEQFF. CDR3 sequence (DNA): TGTGCCAGCAGCCAGGGAAACAATGAGCAGTTCTTC.

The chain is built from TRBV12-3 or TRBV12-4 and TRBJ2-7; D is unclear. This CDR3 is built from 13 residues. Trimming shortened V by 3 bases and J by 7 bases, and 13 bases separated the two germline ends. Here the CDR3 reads CASSFSSPGEQYV. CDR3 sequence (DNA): TGTGCCAGCAGTTTCTCCAGCCCTGGGGAGCAGTACGTC.

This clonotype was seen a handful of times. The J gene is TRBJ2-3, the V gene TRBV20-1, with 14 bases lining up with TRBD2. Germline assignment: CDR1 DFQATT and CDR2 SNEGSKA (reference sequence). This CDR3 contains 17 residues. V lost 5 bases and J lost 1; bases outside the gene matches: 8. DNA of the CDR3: TGCAGTGCTGGGACTAGCGGGAGCAATGGGGGCACAGATACGCAGTATTTT. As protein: CSAGTSGSNGGTDTQYF.

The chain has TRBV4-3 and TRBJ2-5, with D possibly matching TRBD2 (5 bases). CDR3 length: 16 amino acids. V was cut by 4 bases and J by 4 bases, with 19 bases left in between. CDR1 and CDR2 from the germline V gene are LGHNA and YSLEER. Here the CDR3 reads CASSPESGGEGETQYF. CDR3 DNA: TGCGCCAGCAGCCCCGAAAGCGGTGGAGAGGGAGAGACCCAGTACTTC.

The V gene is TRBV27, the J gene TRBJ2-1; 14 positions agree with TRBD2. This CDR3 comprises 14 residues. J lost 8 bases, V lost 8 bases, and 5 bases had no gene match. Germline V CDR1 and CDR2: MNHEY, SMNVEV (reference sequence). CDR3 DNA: TGTGCCAGCTGGACTAGCGGGGGGTGGTATGAGCAGTTCTTC. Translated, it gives CASWTSGGWYEQFF.